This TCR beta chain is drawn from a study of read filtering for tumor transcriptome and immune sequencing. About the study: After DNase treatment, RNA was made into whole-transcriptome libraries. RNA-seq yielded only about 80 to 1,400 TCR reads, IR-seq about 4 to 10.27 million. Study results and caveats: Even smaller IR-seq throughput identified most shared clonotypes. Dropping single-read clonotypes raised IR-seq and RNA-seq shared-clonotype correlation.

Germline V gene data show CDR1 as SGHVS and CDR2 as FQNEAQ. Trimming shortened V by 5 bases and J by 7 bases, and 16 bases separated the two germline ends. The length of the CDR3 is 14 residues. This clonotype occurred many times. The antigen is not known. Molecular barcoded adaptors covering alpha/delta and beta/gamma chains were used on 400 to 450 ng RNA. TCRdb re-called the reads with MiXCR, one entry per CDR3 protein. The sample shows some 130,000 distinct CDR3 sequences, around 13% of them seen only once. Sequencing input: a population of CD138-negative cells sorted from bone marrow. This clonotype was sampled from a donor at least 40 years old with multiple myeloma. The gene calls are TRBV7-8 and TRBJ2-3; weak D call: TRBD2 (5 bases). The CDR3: CASSPARVANTQYF. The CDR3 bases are TGTGCCAGCAGCCCCGCGCGGGTCGCGAATACGCAGTATTTT.